A single sample is the source of the 16 T cell receptor beta chains below, sequenced in a study of molecular identifiers for immune sequencing clone quantification. TCRdb reprocessed the PCR reads via MiXCR and lists one record per CDR3 protein. Among about half a million distinct CDR3 sequences listed, around 23% were seen once. Sequenced input: naive CD8+ T cells from blood, with Jurkat cell RNA spiked in. Subset defined: FACS-sorted CD8+CD4-CCR7+CD45RA+ naive T cells. The receptors stem from a human donor in good health. Some libraries in this study had Jurkat cell RNA spiked in.

This clonotype was counted many times. The chain uses TRBV29-1 and TRBJ1-1, with a weak D call TRBD1 (5 bases). This CDR3 comprises 10 residues. The germline V and J ends were trimmed by 4 bases and 8 bases, with 8 bases remaining between them. Germline V gene data show CDR1 as SQVTM and CDR2 as ANQGSEA. Here the CDR3 DNA reads TGCAGCGTTGGTACAGGAGAAGCTTTCTTT. Translated, it gives CSVGTGEAFF.

This clonotype was counted a few times. The chain joins TRBV19 to TRBJ2-5, with 12 bases aligning to TRBD2. The CDR3 contains 16 residues. Germline V gives CDR1 LNHDA, CDR2 SQIVND (reference sequence). V lost 6 bases to trimming and J lost 1 base; unmatched junction nucleotides: 6. Here the CDR3 reads CASRPGLAGTQETQYF. DNA of the CDR3: TGTGCCAGTAGACCAGGACTAGCGGGAACCCAAGAGACCCAGTACTTC. Together with reference TRBV19 and TRBJ2-5, the CDR3 gives the full variable domain: DGGITQSPKYLFRKEGQNVTLSCEQNLNHDAMYWYRQDPGQGLRLIYYSQIVNDFQKGDIAEGYSVSREKKESFPLTVTSAQKNPTAFYLCASRPGLAGTQETQYFGPGTRLLVL.

J is TRBJ2-7 and V is TRBV7-4; 10 bases are shared with TRBD2. The CDR3 spans 19 residues. Germline loops: CDR1 SGHVT, CDR2 SQSDAQ. The V segment lost 3 bases and the J segment 7 bases; nucleotides outside the gene matches: 21. CDR3 sequence reads: CASSFVALMTPSGRVEQYF. CDR3 bases: TGTGCCAGCAGCTTCGTGGCATTGATGACCCCTAGCGGGAGAGTTGAGCAGTACTTC.

This clonotype turned up a few times. The V and J genes are TRBV30 and TRBJ1-3; D gene uncertain. The CDR3 spans 14 residues. The V end lost 1 base, the J end lost 0 bases, and 7 bases lay between the germline ends. CDR1 is GTSNPN, CDR2 SVGIG, per germline (reference sequence). The CDR3 is CAWSDGSSGNTIYF. The CDR3, as DNA: TGTGCCTGGAGTGACGGGTCCTCTGGAAACACCATATATTTT. Looking up the rest from reference TRBV30 and TRBJ1-3 gives the full variable domain: SQTIHQWPATLVQPVGSPLSLECTVEGTSNPNLYWYRQAAGRGLQLLFYSVGIGQISSEVPQNLSASRPQDRQFILSSKKLLLSDSGFYLCAWSDGSSGNTIYFGEGSWLTVV.

This clonotype was seen more than once but under ten times. This sequence joins TRBV7-2 and TRBJ1-5; TRBD1 matches at 8 bases. V was clipped by 5 bases and J by 0 bases; unmatched bases: 9. This CDR3 region has 17 residues. CDR1 and CDR2 (germline): SGHTA, FQGNSA. CDR3 nucleotide sequence: TGTGCCAGCAGCCTATGGGACAGGACGAATAGCAATCAGCCCCAGCATTTT. Amino acids: CASSLWDRTNSNQPQHF.

The CDR3 spells CASSLDGTEYTYNEQFF. CDR3 in DNA: TGTGCCAGCAGCTTAGATGGGACAGAGTATACCTACAATGAGCAGTTCTTC. The chain recombines TRBV7-3 with TRBJ2-1; TRBD1 aligns across 7 bases. V shed 2 bases, J shed 2 bases, and the junction held 9 bases outside the gene matches. Germline CDR1 reads SGHTA; CDR2 reads FQGTGA. The CDR3 runs 17 residues.

With respect to this clonotype: With a much larger clone just one base away, this may be a read error. The chain carries TRBV25-1 and TRBJ2-7; D may match TRBD1 or TRBD2 (6 bases each). This CDR3 region has 12 residues. The germline gives CDR1 MGHDK, CDR2 SYGVNS. V was clipped by 9 bases and J by 5 bases, with 14 bases between them. CDR3 nucleotides: TGTGCCAGAAGTTACGGGGGCGACGAGCAGTACTTC. As protein: CARSYGGDEQYF.

The chain links TRBV7-6 to TRBJ2-7; possibly TRBD1 for D (5 bases). V was shortened by 3 bases and J by 5 bases, with 14 bases between the two germline ends. Germline assignment: CDR1 SGHVS and CDR2 FNYEAQ. There are 14 residues in the CDR3. The DNA for the CDR3 is TGTGCCAGCAGCTTGTTTCAGGGTCCCGACGAGCAGTACTTC. As protein: CASSLFQGPDEQYF.

This clonotype showed up just a few times. The V gene is TRBV6-2 or TRBV6-3, the J gene TRBJ2-7, with D possibly TRBD2 on 6 matching bases. Germline assignment: CDR1 MNHEY and CDR2 SVGEGT. This CDR3 is built from 15 residues. V lost 0 bases and J lost 3, with 12 bases in between. The DNA of the CDR3 is TGTGCCAGCAGTTACTCTAGCCTGGGGGGCTACGAGCAGTACTTC. Translated, it gives CASSYSSLGGYEQYF.

This clonotype turned up a few times. This chain connects TRBV10-3 to TRBJ2-7, with D uncertain. CDR3 size: 13 residues. The V gene's germline CDR1 is ENHRY and CDR2 SYGVKD. The germline V and J ends were trimmed by 0 bases and 3 bases, with 6 bases remaining between them. CDR3 sequence reads: CAISESAGYEQYF. CDR3 DNA: TGTGCCATCAGTGAGTCGGCAGGCTACGAGCAGTACTTC.

This clonotype appeared a few times. This rearrangement joins TRBV28 to TRBJ1-6, with a weak D call TRBD1 (5 bases). The germline V gene has CDR1 MDHEN and CDR2 SYDVKM. Trimming stripped 3 bases from V and 8 bases from J, with 14 bases between. The CDR3 extends over 15 amino acids. CDR3 DNA sequence: TGTGCCAGCAGTTTGGAATCCAGGGCTGATTCACCCCTCCACTTT. It yields the protein CASSLESRADSPLHF.

This clonotype was seen many times. The CDR3 is CASSGRLDTQYF. Written as DNA, the CDR3 is TGTGCCAGCAGCGGCCGCCTGGATACGCAGTATTTT. The chain uses TRBV7-9 and TRBJ2-3, with D hard to call. CDR1 is SEHNR, CDR2 FQNEAQ, per germline (reference sequence). Trimming took 5 bases from V and 6 from J, leaving 9 bases between them. CDR3 length: 12 residues.

This clonotype was observed many times. J is TRBJ2-5 and V is TRBV7-9; D call uncertain. Trimming removed 5 bases from V and 3 bases from J, with 16 bases in between. This CDR3 spans 15 amino acids. The germline gives CDR1 SEHNR, CDR2 FQNEAQ (reference sequence). Here the CDR3 DNA reads TGTGCCAGCAGCCCCGGTCCGGGTACTGAAGAGACCCAGTACTTC. Translating gives CASSPGPGTEETQYF. The whole variable domain, filled in from reference TRBV7-9 and TRBJ2-5, reads DTGVSQNPRHKITKRGQNVTFRCDPISEHNRLYWYRQTLGQGPEFLTYFQNEAQLEKSRLLSDRFSAERPKGSFSTLEIQRTEQGDSAMYLCASSPGPGTEETQYFGPGTRLLVL.

A few counts support this clonotype. The rearrangement links TRBV20-1 to TRBJ2-7; 7 positions match TRBD2. CDR1 is DFQATT and CDR2 is SNEGSKA in the germline V gene (reference sequence). CDR3 length: 13 residues. V shed 1 base, J shed 3 bases, and the junction held 3 bases outside the gene matches. In DNA, the CDR3 is TGCAGTGCTAGAGGGCGGGGGTACTACGAGCAGTACTTC. Protein sequence: CSARGRGYYEQYF.

This clonotype was seen many times. The rearrangement links TRBV7-9 to TRBJ2-7; the D is unclear. The CDR3 has 13 residues. V lost 8 bases and J lost 0, with 11 bases in between. Germline values: CDR1 SEHNR, CDR2 FQNEAQ (reference sequence). CDR3 sequence: CASSYAASYEQYF. The CDR3 bases are TGTGCCAGCTCATACGCGGCCTCCTACGAGCAGTACTTC.

This clonotype was detected many times. The rearrangement links TRBV7-9 to TRBJ2-3; unclear D gene. Trimming took off 2 bases at V and 2 bases at J, with 5 bases between the two ends. Per the germline V gene, CDR1 is SEHNR and CDR2 is FQNEAQ (reference sequence). This CDR3 has 13 amino acids. The chain's CDR3 is CASSLINTDTQYF. CDR3 DNA sequence: TGTGCCAGCAGCTTAATCAACACAGATACGCAGTATTTT.